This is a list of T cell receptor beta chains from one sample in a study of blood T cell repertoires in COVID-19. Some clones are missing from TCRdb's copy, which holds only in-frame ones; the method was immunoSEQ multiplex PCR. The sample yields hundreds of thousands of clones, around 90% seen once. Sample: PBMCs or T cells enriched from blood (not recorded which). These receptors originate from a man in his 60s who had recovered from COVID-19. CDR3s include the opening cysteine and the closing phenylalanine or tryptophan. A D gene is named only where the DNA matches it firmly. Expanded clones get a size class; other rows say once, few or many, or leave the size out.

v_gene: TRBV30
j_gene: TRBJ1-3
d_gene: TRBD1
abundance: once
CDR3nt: TGTGCCTGGAGTGTACAGGGGGCATTTGGAAACACCATATATTTT
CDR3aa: CAWSVQGAFGNTIYF

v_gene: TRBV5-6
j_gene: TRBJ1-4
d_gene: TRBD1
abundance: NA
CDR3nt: TGTGCCAGCAGCTTGGGCTTTTCGACAGGGAATGAAAAACTGTTTTTT
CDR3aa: CASSLGFSTGNEKLFF

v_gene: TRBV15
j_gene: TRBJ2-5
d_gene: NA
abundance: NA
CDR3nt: TGTGCCACCAGCAGAGAAGCGCGAGAGACCCAGTACTTC
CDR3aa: CATSREARETQYF

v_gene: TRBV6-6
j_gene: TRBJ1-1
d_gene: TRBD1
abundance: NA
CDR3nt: TGTGCCAGCAGAACCACAGGGGGCACTGAAGCTTTCTTT
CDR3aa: CASRTTGGTEAFF

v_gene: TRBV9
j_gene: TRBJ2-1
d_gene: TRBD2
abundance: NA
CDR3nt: TGTGCCAGCAGCGTCACAGCGGGAACCTACAATGAGCAGTTCTTC
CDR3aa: CASSVTAGTYNEQFF

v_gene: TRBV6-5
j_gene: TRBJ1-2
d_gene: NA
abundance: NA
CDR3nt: TGTGCCAGCAGGCAGGGGCTGGCTAACTATGGCTACACCTTC
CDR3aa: CASRQGLANYGYTF

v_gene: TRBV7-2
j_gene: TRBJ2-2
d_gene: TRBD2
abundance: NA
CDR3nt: TGTGCCAGCAGCCGTCAGCGGGGGGGCGACGGGGAGCTGTTTTTT
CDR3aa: CASSRQRGGDGELFF

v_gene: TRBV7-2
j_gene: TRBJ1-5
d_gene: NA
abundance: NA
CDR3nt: TGTGCCAGCAGCCGCATGGGCCAGCCCCAGCATTTT
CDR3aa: CASSRMGQPQHF

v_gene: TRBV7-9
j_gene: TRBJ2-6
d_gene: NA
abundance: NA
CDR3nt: TGTGCCAGCAGCTTATCTAACTCTGGGGCCAACGTCCTGACTTTC
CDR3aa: CASSLSNSGANVLTF

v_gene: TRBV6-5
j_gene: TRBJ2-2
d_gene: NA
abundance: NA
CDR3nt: TGTGCCAGCAGCGTACTACCCTACACCGGGGAGCTGTTTTTT
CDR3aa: CASSVLPYTGELFF

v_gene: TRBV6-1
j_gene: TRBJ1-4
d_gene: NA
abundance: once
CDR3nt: TGTGCCAGCAGTGAAGGAGGGGGAGTGAATGAAAAACTGTTTTTT
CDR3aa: CASSEGGGVNEKLFF

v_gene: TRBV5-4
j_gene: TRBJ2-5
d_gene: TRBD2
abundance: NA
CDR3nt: TGTGCCAGCAGCTTGGGGGGGGAAGGCGGGAGTGAGACCCAGTACTTC
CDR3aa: CASSLGGEGGSETQYF

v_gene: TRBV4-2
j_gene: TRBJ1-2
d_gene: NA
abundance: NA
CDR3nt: TGTGCCAGCAGCCAAGAGGCCCCCAGGGTATTGCTGGATGGCTACACCTTC
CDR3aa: CASSQEAPRVLLDGYTF

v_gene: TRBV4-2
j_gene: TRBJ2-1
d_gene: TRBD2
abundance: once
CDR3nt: TGTGCCAGCAGCCAAGAGGCGGCGGGGGGGGATGAGCAGTTCTTC
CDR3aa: CASSQEAAGGDEQFF

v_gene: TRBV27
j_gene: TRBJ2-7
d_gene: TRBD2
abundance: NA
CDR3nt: TGTGCCAGCAGTTTATTTCCTAGCGGGCCTCCCTACGAGCAGTACTTC
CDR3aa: CASSLFPSGPPYEQYF

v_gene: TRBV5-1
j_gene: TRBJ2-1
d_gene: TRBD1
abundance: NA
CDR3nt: TGCGCCAGCAGCCGGACCGGGACAGGGATCGATGAGCAGTTCTTC
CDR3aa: CASSRTGTGIDEQFF

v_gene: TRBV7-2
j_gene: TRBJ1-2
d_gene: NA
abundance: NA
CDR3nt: TGTGCCAGCAGCACCTGGACAGAGGATTATGGCTACACCTTC
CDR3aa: CASSTWTEDYGYTF

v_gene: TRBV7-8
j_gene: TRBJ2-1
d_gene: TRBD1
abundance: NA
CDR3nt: TGTGCCAGCAGCACAGGGGTCTCCTCCTACAATGAGCAGTTCTTC
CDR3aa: CASSTGVSSYNEQFF

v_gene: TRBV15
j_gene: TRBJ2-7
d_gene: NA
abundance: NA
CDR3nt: TGTGCCACCAGCAGAGATTTCTCAGGGTACGAGCAGTACTTC
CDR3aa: CATSRDFSGYEQYF

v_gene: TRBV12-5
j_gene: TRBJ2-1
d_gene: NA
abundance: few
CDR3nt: TGTGCTAGTGGTTCACAGGGCTATGAGCAGTTCTTC
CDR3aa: CASGSQGYEQFF

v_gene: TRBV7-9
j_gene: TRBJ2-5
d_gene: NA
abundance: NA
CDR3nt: TGTGCCAGCAGCTTAACAGGGGTACGGGGGGAGACCCAGTACTTC
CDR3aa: CASSLTGVRGETQYF

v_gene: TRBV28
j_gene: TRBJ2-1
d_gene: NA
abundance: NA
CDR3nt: TGTGCCAGCAGTCAAGTGGGGCGTGGCACCGACAATGAGCAGTTCTTC
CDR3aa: CASSQVGRGTDNEQFF

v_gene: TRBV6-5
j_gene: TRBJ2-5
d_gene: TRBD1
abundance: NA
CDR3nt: TGTGCCAGCTTACCGGGACAGGGGGCGCCCCAGTACTTC
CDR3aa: CASLPGQGAPQYF

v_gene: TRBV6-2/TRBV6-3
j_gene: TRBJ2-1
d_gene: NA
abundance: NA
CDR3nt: TGTGCCAGCAGTTCCTTAGCGGAACACCCGTACAATGAGCAGTTCTTC
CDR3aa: CASSSLAEHPYNEQFF

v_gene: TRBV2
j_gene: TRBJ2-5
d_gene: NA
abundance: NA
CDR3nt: TGTGCCAGCAGTGCTTTGTTACAGGCCCAACAAGAGACCCAGTACTTC
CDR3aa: CASSALLQAQQETQYF

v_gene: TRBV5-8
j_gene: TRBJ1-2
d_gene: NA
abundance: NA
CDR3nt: TGTGCCAGCAGCAAGGCAGGAGGCTATGGCTACACCTTC
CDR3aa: CASSKAGGYGYTF

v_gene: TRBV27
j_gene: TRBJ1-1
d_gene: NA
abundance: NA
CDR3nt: TGTGCCAGCAGCTTCAGGGAAGACACTGAAGCTTTCTTT
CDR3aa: CASSFREDTEAFF

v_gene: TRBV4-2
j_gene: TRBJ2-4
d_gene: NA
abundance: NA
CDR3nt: TGTGCCAGCAGCCGGGGCGGCGCAGAGGACATTCAGTACTTC
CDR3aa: CASSRGGAEDIQYF

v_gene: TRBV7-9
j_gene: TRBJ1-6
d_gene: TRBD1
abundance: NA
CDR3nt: TGTGCCAGCAGCTCGGGACAGGGGACTTCACCCCTCCACTTT
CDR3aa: CASSSGQGTSPLHF

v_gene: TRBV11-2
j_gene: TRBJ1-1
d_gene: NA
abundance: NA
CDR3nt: TGTGCCAGCAGCCCGGGTCGATCGAACACTGAAGCTTTCTTT
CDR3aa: CASSPGRSNTEAFF

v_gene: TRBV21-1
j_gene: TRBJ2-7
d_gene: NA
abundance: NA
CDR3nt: TGTGCCAGCAGTCAAAAAGGGCTATCGGGTCTAGCGGGGCCCCTCAAGACATACGAGCAGTACTTC
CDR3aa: CASSQKGLSGLAGPLKTYEQYF

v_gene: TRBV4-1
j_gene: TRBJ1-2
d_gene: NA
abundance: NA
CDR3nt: TGCGCCAGCAGCCAAGTTTATATAGATGGCTACACCTTC
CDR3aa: CASSQVYIDGYTF

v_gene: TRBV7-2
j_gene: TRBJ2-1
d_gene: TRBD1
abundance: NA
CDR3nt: TGTGCCAGCAGCCAGAGACCGGGACAGACATACAATGAGCAGTTCTTC
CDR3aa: CASSQRPGQTYNEQFF

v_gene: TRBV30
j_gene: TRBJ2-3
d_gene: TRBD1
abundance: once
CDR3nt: TGTGCCTGGAGTAGACAGGGGATTACAGATACGCAGTATTTT
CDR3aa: CAWSRQGITDTQYF

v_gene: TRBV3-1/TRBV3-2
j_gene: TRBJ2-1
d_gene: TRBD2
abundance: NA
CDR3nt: TGTGCCAGCAGGGGGGGGAGCTCCTACAATGAGCAGTTCTTC
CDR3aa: CASRGGSSYNEQFF

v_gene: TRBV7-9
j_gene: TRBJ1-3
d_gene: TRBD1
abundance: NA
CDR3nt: TGTGCCAGCAGCTTACAGGGGGGACGAAACACCATATATTTT
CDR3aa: CASSLQGGRNTIYF

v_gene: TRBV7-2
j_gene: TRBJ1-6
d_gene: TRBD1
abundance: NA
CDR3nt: TGTGCCAGCAGCATAACCCGGGACAGGGCATCACCCCTCCACTTT
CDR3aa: CASSITRDRASPLHF

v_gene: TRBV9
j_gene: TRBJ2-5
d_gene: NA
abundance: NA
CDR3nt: TGTGCCAGCAGCCAGGAGGTATGGGAGACCCAGTACTTC
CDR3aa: CASSQEVWETQYF

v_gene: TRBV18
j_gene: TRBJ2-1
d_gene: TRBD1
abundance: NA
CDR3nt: TGTGCCAGCTCACCAGACAGGGGCGGCTACAATGAGCAGTTCTTC
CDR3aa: CASSPDRGGYNEQFF

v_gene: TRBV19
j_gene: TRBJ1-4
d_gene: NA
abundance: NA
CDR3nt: TGTGCCAGTTCAGGCACCACAACTAATGAAAAACTGTTTTTT
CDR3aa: CASSGTTTNEKLFF

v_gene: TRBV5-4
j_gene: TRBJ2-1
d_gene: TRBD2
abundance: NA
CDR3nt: TGTGCCAGCAGCTCGCCGGGACTAGCGGTCCGGAGGGTGCAGTTCTTC
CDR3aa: CASSSPGLAVRRVQFF

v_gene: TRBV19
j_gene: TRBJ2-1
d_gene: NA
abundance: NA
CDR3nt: TGTGCCACGAGTACCTACAATGAGCAGTTCTTC
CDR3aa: CATSTYNEQFF

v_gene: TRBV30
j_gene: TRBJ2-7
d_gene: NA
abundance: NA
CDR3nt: TGTGCCTGGAGTTTGGGGGCCCGCTACGAGCAGTACTTC
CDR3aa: CAWSLGARYEQYF

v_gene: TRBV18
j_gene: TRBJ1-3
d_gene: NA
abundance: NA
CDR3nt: TGTGCCAGCTCACCCGGGACAACTCTCGGAAACACCATATATTTT
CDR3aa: CASSPGTTLGNTIYF

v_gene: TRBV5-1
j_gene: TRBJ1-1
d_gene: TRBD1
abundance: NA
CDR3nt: TGCGCCAGCAGCTCACAGGGGGCATTTCACACTGAAGCTTTCTTT
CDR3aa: CASSSQGAFHTEAFF

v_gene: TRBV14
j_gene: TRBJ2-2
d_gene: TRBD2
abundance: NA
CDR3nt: TGTGCCAGCCGGCGGGCTAGCGGGGGACAACTCACCGGGGAGCTGTTTTTT
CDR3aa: CASRRASGGQLTGELFF

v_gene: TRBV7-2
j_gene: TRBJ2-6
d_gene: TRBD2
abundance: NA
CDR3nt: TGTGCCAGCAGCTTAGTAGGACTAGCGGGAGGCGGTGGGGCCAACGTCCTGACTTTC
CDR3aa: CASSLVGLAGGGGANVLTF

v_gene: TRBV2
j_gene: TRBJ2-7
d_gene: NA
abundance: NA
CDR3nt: TGTGCCAGCACCTACCCCACTGACTACGAGCAGTACTTC
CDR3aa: CASTYPTDYEQYF

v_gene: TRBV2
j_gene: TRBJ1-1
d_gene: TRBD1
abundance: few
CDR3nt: TGTGCCAGCAGACCGGGACAGGGAGGCACTGAAGCTTTCTTT
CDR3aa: CASRPGQGGTEAFF

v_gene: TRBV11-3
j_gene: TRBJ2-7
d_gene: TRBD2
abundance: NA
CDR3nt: TGTGCCAGCAGCTGGGGACTAGCGGGAAATCCCTACGAGCAGTACTTC
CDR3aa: CASSWGLAGNPYEQYF

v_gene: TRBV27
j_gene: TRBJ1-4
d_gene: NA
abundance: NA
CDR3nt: TGTGCCAGCAGTCCAATTTTCGGGGAAAAACTGTTTTTT
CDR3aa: CASSPIFGEKLFF